This record concerns one TCR beta chain sequence. This specimen belongs to a study of blood T cell repertoires in COVID-19. Study-wide context: Donors in the United States, Italy and Spain gave samples during acute or convalescent COVID-19. T cells, B-cell-depleted T cells, or PBMCs supplied cDNA or gDNA.

Authors' data handling: It was from reference gene primer amplification that nucleated cell counts were estimated. Here immunoSEQ multiplex PCR was the method, and the copy in TCRdb shows in-frame clones only, minus some. From that table come the V and J calls and clone size; the DNA was used to work out D and trimming. This sample has about 190,000 clones, with approximately 84% found just once. The TCR comes from a woman aged 65 to 85 with active or convalescent COVID-19. The source material was peripheral blood.

The CDR3 is CASSLGLQGARETQYF. DNA of the CDR3: TGCGCCAGCAGCTTGGGTTTGCAGGGGGCCCGTGAGACCCAGTACTTC. The chain joins TRBV5-1 to TRBJ2-5, with 8 bases matching TRBD1. CDR3 length: 16 amino acids. From germline, CDR1 is SGHRS and CDR2 YFSETQ. The J segment lost 5 bases and the V segment lost 0 bases, leaving 9 bases of the junction unmatched.